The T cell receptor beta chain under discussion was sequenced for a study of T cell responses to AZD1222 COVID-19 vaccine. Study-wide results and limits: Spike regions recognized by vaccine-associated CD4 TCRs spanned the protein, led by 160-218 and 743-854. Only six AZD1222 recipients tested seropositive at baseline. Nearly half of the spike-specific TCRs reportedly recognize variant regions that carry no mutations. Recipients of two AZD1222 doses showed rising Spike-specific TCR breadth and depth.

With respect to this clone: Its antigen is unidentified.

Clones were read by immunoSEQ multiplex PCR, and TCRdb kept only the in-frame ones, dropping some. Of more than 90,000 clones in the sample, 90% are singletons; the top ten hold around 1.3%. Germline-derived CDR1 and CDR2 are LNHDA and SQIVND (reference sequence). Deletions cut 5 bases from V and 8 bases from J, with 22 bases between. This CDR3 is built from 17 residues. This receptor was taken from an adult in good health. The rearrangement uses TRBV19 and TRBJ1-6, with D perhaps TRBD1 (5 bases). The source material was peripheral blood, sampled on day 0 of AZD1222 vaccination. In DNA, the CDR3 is TGTGCCAGTAGTCCGGAGTTACCAGGGACTACTTATTCACCCCTCCACTTT. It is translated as CASSPELPGTTYSPLHF. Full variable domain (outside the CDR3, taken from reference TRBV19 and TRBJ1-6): DGGITQSPKYLFRKEGQNVTLSCEQNLNHDAMYWYRQDPGQGLRLIYYSQIVNDFQKGDIAEGYSVSREKKESFPLTVTSAQKNPTAFYLCASSPELPGTTYSPLHFGNGTRLTVT.